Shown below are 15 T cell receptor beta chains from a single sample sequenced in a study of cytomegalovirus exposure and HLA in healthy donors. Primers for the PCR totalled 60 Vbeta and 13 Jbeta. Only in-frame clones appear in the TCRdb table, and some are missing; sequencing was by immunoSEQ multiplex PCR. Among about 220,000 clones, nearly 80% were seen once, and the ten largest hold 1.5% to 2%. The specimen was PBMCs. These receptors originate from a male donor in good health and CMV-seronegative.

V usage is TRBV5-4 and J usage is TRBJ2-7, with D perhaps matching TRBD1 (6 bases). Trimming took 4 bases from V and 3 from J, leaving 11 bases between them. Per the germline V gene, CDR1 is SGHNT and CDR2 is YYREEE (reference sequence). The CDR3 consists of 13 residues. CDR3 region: CASSPDRGYEQYF. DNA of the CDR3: TGTGCCAGCAGCCCGGACAGAGGCTACGAGCAGTACTTC.

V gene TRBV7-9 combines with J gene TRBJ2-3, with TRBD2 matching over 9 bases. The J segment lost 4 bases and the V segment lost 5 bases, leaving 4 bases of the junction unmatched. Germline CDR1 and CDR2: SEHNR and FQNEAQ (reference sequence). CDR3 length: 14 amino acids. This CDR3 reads CASSPGLAADTQYF. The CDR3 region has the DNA TGTGCCAGCAGCCCGGGACTAGCCGCAGATACGCAGTATTTT.

In DNA form, the CDR3 reads TGTGCCAGCAGCAACCCGGCGGGGGGGGGCAAGTATAATGAGCAGTTCTTC. It codes for CASSNPAGGGKYNEQFF. The chain combines TRBV7-6 with TRBJ2-1, with 9 bases lining up with TRBD2. CDR3 length: 17 residues. CDR1 and CDR2 (germline): SGHVS, FNYEAQ. Trimming cost V 5 bases and J 7 bases; bases outside gene matches: 15.

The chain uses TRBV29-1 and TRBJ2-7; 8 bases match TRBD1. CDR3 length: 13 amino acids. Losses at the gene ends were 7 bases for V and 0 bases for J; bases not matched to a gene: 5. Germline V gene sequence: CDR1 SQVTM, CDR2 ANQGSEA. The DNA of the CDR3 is TGCAGCGCCCGGACAGGGCGCTCCTACGAGCAGTACTTC. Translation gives CSARTGRSYEQYF.

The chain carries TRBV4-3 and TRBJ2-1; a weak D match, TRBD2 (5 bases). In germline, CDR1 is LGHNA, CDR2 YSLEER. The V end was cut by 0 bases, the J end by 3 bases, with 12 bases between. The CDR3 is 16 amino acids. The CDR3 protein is CASSQEGAPFYNEQFF. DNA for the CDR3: TGCGCCAGCAGCCAAGAGGGAGCTCCCTTCTACAATGAGCAGTTCTTC.

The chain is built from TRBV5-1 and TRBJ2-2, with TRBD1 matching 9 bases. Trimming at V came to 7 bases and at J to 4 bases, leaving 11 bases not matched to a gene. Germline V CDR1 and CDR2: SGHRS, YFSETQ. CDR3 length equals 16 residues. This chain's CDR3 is CASRGGGTGFTGELFF. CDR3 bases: TGCGCCAGCCGAGGTGGGGGGACAGGGTTCACCGGGGAGCTGTTTTTT.

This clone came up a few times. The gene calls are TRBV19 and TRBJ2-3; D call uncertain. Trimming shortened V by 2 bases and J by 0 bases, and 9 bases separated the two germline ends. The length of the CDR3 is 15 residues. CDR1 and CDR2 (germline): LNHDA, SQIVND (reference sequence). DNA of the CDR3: TGTGCCAGTAGTATAACCAGACACAGCACAGATACGCAGTATTTT. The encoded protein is CASSITRHSTDTQYF.

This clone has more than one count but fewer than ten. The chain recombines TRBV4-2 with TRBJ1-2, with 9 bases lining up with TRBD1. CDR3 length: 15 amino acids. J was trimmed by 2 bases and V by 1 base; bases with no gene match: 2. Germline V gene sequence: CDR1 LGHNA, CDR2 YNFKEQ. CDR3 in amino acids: CASSQVGQGNYGYTF. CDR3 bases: TGTGCCAGCAGCCAAGTGGGACAGGGAAACTATGGCTACACCTTC.

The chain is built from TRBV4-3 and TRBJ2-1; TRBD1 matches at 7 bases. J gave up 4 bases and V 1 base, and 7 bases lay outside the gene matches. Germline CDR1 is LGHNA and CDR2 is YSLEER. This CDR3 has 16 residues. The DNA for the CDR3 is TGCGCCAGCAGCCAAGGGGTCGGCAGGGGGTACAATGAGCAGTTCTTC. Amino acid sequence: CASSQGVGRGYNEQFF.

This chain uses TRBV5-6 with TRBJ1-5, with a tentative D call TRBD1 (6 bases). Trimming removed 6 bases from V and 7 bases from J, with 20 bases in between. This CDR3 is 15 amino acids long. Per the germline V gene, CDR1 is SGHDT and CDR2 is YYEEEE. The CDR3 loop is CASKLSWGPGQPQHF. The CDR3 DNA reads TGTGCCAGCAAATTGAGTTGGGGGCCGGGGCAGCCCCAGCATTTT.

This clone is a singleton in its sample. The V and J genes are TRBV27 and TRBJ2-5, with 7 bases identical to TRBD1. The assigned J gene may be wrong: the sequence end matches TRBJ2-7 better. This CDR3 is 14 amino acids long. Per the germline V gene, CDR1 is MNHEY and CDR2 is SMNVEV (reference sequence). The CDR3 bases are TGTGCCAGCAGTTTGACAGGGTTAGTCTACGAGCAGTACTTC. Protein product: CASSLTGLVYEQYF.

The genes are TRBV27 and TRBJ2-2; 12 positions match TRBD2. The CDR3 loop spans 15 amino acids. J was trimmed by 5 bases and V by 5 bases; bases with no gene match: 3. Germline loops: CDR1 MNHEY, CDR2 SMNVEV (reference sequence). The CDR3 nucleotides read TGTGCCAGCAGTCCCACTAGCGGGAGGACCGGGGAGCTGTTTTTT. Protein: CASSPTSGRTGELFF.

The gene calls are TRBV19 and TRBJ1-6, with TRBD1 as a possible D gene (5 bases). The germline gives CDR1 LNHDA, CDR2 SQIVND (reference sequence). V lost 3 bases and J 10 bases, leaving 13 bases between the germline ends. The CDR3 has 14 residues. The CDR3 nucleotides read TGTGCCAGTAGTATTACGGGGGAGGAGTCACCCCTCCACTTT. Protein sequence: CASSITGEESPLHF.

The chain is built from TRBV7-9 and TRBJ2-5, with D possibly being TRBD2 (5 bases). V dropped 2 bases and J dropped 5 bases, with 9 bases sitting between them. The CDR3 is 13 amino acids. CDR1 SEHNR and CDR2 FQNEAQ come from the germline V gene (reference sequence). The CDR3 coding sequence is TGTGCCAGCAGCTTAATTGGAGGCGAGACCCAGTACTTC. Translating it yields CASSLIGGETQYF.

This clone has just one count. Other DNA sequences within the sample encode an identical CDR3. The CDR3 is CASSLFQGNYGYTF. DNA for the CDR3: TGTGCCAGCAGTTTATTTCAGGGGAACTATGGCTACACCTTC. The rearrangement joins TRBV27 to TRBJ1-2; TRBD1 might be the D (6 bases). Germline V gives CDR1 MNHEY, CDR2 SMNVEV (reference sequence). Trimming took off 1 base at V and 2 bases at J, with 8 bases between the two ends. This CDR3 comprises 14 residues.